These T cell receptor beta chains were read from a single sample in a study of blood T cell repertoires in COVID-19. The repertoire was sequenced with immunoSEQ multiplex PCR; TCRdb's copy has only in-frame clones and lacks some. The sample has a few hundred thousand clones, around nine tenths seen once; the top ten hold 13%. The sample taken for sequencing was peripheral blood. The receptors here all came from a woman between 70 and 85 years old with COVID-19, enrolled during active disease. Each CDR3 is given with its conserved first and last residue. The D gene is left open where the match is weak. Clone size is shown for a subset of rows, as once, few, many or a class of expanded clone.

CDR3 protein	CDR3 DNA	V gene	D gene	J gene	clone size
CASSPLGGENLNQPQHF	TGTGCCAGCTCACCACTTGGAGGAGAAAATCTCAATCAGCCCCAGCATTTT	TRBV18	NA	TRBJ1-5	once
CASSPSGISYEQYF	TGTGCCAGCTCACCATCAGGGATATCCTACGAGCAGTACTTC	TRBV18	NA	TRBJ2-7	NA
CASSQDVGQGNNEQFF	TGCGCCAGCAGCCAAGATGTAGGACAGGGGAACAATGAGCAGTTCTTC	TRBV4-3	TRBD1	TRBJ2-1	NA
CASSFGGNTEAFF	TGTGCCAGCAGCTTCGGAGGGAACACTGAAGCTTTCTTT	TRBV7-9	NA	TRBJ1-1	NA
CASSSDSRGYGYTF	TGCGCCAGCAGCTCGGACAGTCGGGGCTATGGCTACACCTTC	TRBV5-1	NA	TRBJ1-2	NA
CASSQSGTGRQETQYF	TGTGCCAGCAGCCAATCCGGGACAGGGAGGCAGGAGACCCAGTACTTC	TRBV7-9	TRBD1	TRBJ2-5	NA
CASGAGNPINEQFF	TGTGCTAGTGGTGCAGGGAACCCTATCAATGAGCAGTTCTTC	TRBV12-5	NA	TRBJ2-1	NA
CAISEIGTEAFF	TGTGCCATCAGTGAGATCGGCACTGAAGCTTTCTTT	TRBV10-3	NA	TRBJ1-1	many
CASSRGGPGETQYF	TGTGCCAGCAGCCGCGGGGGCCCGGGGGAGACCCAGTACTTC	TRBV9	NA	TRBJ2-5	NA
CASWTGTSGGSGEQYF	TGTGCCAGCTGGACCGGGACTAGCGGGGGGTCGGGCGAGCAGTACTTC	TRBV28	TRBD2	TRBJ2-7	few
CASSQGGQGGFTDTQYF	TGCGCCAGCAGCCAAGGCGGACAGGGGGGGTTCACAGATACGCAGTATTTT	TRBV4-3	TRBD1	TRBJ2-3	NA